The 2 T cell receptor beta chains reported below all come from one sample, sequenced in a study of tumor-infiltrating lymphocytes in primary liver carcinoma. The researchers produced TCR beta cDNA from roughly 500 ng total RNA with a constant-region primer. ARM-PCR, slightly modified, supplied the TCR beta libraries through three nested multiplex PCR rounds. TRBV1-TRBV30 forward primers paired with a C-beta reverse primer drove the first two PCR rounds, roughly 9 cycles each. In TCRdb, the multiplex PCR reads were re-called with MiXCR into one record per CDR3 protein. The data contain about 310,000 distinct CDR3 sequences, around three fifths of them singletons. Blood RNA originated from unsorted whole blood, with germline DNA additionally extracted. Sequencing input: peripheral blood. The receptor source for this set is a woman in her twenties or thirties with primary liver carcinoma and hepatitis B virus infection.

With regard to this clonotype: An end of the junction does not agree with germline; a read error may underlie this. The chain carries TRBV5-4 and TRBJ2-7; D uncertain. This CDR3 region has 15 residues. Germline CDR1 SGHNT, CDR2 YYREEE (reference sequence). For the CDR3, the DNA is TGTGCCAGCAGCCCATCGCCAGGAGACCCCTACGGGCAGTACTTC. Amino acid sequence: CASSPSPGDPYGQYF.

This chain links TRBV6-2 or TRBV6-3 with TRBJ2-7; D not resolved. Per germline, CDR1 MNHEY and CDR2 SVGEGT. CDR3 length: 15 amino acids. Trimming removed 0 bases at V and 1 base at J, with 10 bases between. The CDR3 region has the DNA TGTGCCAGCAGTTACTCGATTCCTCGATCCTACGAGCAGTACTTC. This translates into CASSYSIPRSYEQYF.